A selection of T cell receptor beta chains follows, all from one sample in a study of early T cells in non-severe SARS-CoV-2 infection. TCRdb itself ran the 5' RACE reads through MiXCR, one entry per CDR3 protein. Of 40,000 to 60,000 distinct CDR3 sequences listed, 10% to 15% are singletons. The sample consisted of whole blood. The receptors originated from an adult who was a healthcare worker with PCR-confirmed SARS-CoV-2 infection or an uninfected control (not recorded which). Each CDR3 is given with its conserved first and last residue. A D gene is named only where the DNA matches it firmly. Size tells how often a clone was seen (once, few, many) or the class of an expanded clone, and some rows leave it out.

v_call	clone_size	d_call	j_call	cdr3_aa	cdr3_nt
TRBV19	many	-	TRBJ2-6	CASSANRAGANVLTF	TGTGCCAGTAGTGCGAACAGAGCTGGGGCCAACGTCCTGACTTTC
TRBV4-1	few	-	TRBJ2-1	CASRPVLSYNEQFF	TGCGCCAGCAGGCCCGTCCTCTCCTACAATGAGCAGTTCTTC
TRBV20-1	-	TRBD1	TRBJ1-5	CSAGYRGQPQHF	TGCAGTGCTGGTTACAGGGGGCAGCCCCAGCATTTT
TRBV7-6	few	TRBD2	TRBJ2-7	CASSVTATSSYEQYF	TGTGCCAGCAGCGTTACTGCGACTAGCAGCTACGAGCAGTACTTC
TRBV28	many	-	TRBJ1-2	CAIIQGEGYTF	TGTGCCATCATTCAGGGTGAAGGCTACACCTTC
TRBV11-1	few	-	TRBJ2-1	CASSLLADLLRNEQFF	TGTGCCAGCAGCTTATTAGCGGACTTGCTACGGAATGAGCAGTTCTTC
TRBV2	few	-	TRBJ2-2	CASRSGELFF	TGTGCCAGCCGTTCCGGGGAGCTGTTTTTT
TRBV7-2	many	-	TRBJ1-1	CASSLGGLLNTEAFF	TGTGCCAGCAGCCTCGGCGGGCTGCTGAACACTGAAGCTTTCTTT
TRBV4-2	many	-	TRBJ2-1	CASSQVGEQFF	TGTGCCAGCAGCCAAGTGGGGGAGCAGTTCTTC
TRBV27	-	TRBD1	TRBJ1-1	CASSPGTVTEAFF	TGTGCCAGCAGTCCCGGGACAGTCACTGAAGCTTTCTTT
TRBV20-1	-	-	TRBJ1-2	CSARGQAFSHTNYGYTF	TGCAGTGCTAGAGGACAGGCTTTCTCCCACACCAACTATGGCTACACCTTC
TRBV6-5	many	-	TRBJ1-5	CASSKGRTSSNQPQHF	TGTGCCAGCAGTAAAGGGCGGACCTCTAGCAATCAGCCCCAGCATTTT
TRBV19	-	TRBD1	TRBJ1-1	CASSGRGMNTEAFF	TGTGCCAGTAGTGGCAGGGGGATGAACACTGAAGCTTTCTTT
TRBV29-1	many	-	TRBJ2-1	CSVEGTGYNEQFF	TGCAGCGTTGAAGGTACGGGATACAATGAGCAGTTCTTC
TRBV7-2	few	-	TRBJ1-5	CASSLEGWGQPQHF	TGTGCCAGCAGCTTAGAGGGATGGGGTCAGCCCCAGCATTTT
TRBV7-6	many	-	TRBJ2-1	CASSLALGANEQFF	TGTGCCAGCAGCTTAGCCCTAGGGGCAAATGAGCAGTTCTTC
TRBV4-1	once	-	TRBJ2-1	CASSQDGGLLYNEQFF	TGCGCCAGCAGCCAAGATGGGGGACTGCTCTACAATGAGCAGTTCTTC
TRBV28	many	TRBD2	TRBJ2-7	CASSRSGLAGAYEQYF	TGTGCCAGCAGCCGCTCGGGACTAGCGGGGGCCTACGAGCAGTACTTC
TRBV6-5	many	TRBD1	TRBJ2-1	CASSRGQGGWDEQFF	TGTGCCAGCAGCCGCGGACAGGGGGGTTGGGATGAGCAGTTCTTC
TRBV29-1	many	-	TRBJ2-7	CSVGGTYEQYF	TGCAGCGTTGGAGGGACCTACGAGCAGTACTTC
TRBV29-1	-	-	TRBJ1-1	CSVVVAEAFF	TGCAGCGTTGTAGTCGCTGAAGCTTTCTTT
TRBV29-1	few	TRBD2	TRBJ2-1	CSVTLAGGKNEQFF	TGCAGCGTCACACTAGCGGGGGGGAAGAATGAGCAGTTCTTC
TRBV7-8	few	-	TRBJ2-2	CASSLREQITGELFF	TGTGCCAGCAGCTTAAGAGAGCAGATTACCGGGGAGCTGTTTTTT
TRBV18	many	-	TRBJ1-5	CASSPSGRVQPQHF	TGTGCCAGCTCACCATCCGGGAGGGTTCAGCCCCAGCATTTT
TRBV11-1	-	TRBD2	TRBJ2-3	CASSFSSGGDDTQYF	TGTGCCAGCAGCTTCAGTAGCGGGGGGGACGATACGCAGTATTTT
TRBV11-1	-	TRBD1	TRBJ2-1	CASSRGQGTYNEQFF	TGTGCCAGCAGCCGCGGACAGGGCACCTACAATGAGCAGTTCTTC
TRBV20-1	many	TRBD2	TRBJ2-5	CSATAGGPQETQYF	TGCAGTGCTACAGCGGGGGGTCCCCAAGAGACCCAGTACTTC
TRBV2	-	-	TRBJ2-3	CASRERAWPDTQYF	TGTGCCAGCAGGGAGCGGGCTTGGCCAGATACGCAGTATTTT
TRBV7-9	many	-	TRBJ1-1	CATTNNTEAFF	TGTGCCACCACCAATAACACTGAAGCTTTCTTT
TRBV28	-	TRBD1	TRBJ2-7	CASSLRQGAYEQYF	TGTGCCAGCAGTTTAAGACAGGGCGCCTACGAGCAGTACTTC
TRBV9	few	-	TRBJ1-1	CASSVGVVNTEAFF	TGTGCCAGCAGCGTAGGGGTCGTGAACACTGAAGCTTTCTTT
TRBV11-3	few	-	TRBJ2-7	CASSLDGGTYEQYF	TGTGCCAGCAGCTTAGACGGCGGAACCTACGAGCAGTACTTC
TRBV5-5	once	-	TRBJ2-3	CASSLASFRTDTQYF	TGTGCCAGCAGCTTGGCGAGCTTTCGCACAGATACGCAGTATTTT
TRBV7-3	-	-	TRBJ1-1	CASSPGRAPEAFF	TGTGCCAGCAGCCCGGGAAGGGCCCCTGAAGCTTTCTTT
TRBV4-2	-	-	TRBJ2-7	CASSQLTLATYEQYF	TGTGCCAGCAGCCAGCTCACTCTAGCGACCTACGAGCAGTACTTC
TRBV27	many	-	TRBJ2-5	CASSSPSGGVGETQYF	TGTGCCAGCAGCTCACCCAGCGGCGGAGTGGGGGAGACCCAGTACTTC
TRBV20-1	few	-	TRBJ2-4	CSADREVKNIQYF	TGCAGTGCTGACAGGGAGGTCAAAAACATTCAGTACTTC
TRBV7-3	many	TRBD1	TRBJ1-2	CASSLQGGGYGYTF	TGTGCCAGCAGCTTACAAGGGGGCGGCTATGGCTACACCTTC
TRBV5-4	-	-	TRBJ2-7	CASSSGATPQQYF	TGTGCCAGCAGTTCGGGGGCGACACCGCAGCAGTACTTC
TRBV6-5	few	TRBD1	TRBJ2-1	CASSGQGTYNEQFF	TGTGCCAGCAGCGGACAGGGAACCTACAATGAGCAGTTCTTC
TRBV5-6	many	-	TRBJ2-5	CASSKGGPETQYF	TGTGCCAGCAGCAAGGGAGGCCCAGAGACCCAGTACTTC
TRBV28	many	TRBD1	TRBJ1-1	CASTQQGVAEAFF	TGTGCCAGCACCCAACAGGGGGTCGCTGAAGCTTTCTTT
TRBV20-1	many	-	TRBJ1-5	CSASRPSTGTTRQPQHF	TGCAGTGCTAGTCGTCCCTCGACCGGGACAACCAGACAGCCCCAGCATTTT
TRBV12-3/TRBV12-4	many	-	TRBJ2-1	CASRYSRAHEQFF	TGTGCCAGCAGATACTCAAGGGCCCATGAGCAGTTCTTC
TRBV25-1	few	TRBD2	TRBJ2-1	CASLATSGRDNEQFF	TGTGCCAGCCTCGCTACTAGCGGGAGGGACAATGAGCAGTTCTTC
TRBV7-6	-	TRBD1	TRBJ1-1	CASSKQGALNTEAFF	TGTGCCAGCAGCAAACAGGGGGCATTGAACACTGAAGCTTTCTTT
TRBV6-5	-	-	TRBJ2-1	CASSYPGAIYNEQFF	TGTGCCAGCAGTTACCCGGGGGCGATCTACAATGAGCAGTTCTTC
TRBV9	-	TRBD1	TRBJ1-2	CASSLLLGTANYGYTF	TGTGCCAGCAGCCTCCTCCTAGGGACAGCTAACTATGGCTACACCTTC
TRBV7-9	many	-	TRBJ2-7	CASSPSSLEQYF	TGTGCCAGCAGCCCTTCCTCTCTCGAGCAGTACTTC
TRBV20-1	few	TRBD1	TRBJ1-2	CSAGRRTGGAYGYTF	TGCAGTGCGGGCCGCCGCACAGGGGGCGCCTATGGCTACACCTTC
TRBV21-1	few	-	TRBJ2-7	CASSKEGQGLSSYEQYF	TGTGCCAGCAGCAAAGAGGGTCAGGGCCTCAGCTCCTACGAGCAGTACTTC
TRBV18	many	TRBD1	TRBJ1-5	CASSPLGGGTEQPQHF	TGTGCCAGCTCACCTCTGGGAGGGGGCACGGAACAGCCCCAGCATTTT
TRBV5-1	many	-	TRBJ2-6	CASSFGPSGANVLTF	TGCGCCAGCAGCTTTGGCCCTTCCGGGGCCAACGTCCTGACTTTC
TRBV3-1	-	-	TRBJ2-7	CASRLESEQYF	TGTGCCAGCAGACTCGAATCCGAGCAGTACTTC
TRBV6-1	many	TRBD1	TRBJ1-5	CASSSQGDVQPQHF	TGTGCCAGCAGCTCTCAGGGGGACGTTCAGCCCCAGCATTTT
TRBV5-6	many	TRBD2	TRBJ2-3	CASRGLAEMVDTQYF	TGTGCCAGCAGGGGACTAGCTGAAATGGTAGATACGCAGTATTTT
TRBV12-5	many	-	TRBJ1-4	CASGLGRNLATNEKLFF	TGTGCTAGTGGTTTGGGACGTAACCTTGCAACTAATGAAAAACTGTTTTTT
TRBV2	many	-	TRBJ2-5	CASIIHGGTQYF	TGTGCCAGCATTATTCACGGGGGGACCCAGTACTTC
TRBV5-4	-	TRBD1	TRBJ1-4	CASSSGQINEKLFF	TGTGCCAGCAGCTCGGGACAGATTAATGAAAAACTGTTTTTT
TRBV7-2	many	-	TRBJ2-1	CASSQGGVSSYNEQFF	TGTGCCAGCAGCCAAGGGGGGGTAAGCTCCTACAATGAGCAGTTCTTC